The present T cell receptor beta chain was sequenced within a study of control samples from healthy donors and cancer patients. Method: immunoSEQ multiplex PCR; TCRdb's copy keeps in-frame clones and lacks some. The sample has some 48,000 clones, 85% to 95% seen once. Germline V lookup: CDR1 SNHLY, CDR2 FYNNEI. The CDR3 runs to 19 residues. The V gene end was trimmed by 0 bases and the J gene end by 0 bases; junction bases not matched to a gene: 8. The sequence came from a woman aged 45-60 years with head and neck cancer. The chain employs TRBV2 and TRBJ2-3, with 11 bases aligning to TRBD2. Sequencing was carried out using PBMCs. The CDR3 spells CASSEAGLAGGTSTDTQYF. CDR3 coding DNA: TGTGCCAGCAGTGAAGCGGGTCTAGCGGGGGGTACAAGCACAGATACGCAGTATTTT.